This T cell receptor (beta chain) derives from a study of T cells in Graves' hyperthyroidism and ophthalmopathy. Overall study findings and caveats: A model built on 13 V-J features separated ophthalmopathy from stable hyperthyroidism. Clonotypes that were expanded in thyroid above 0.001 mostly appeared in blood too.

With regard to this clonotype: Its specificity is unknown.

V was shortened by 1 base and J by 0 bases, with 10 bases between the two germline ends. CDR1 and CDR2 (germline): LNHDA, SQIVND (reference sequence). The CDR3 has 15 amino acids. Amplification of TCR beta CDR3 regions used RNA as the template. Primed by the HTBI set, a first-round RT-PCR was run on the TCR CDR3. TCRdb analysed the multiplex PCR reads with MiXCR anew, one entry per CDR3 protein. The sample contains fewer than 550,000 distinct CDR3 sequences, roughly 14% of which appear only once. This sequence originates from a woman aged 18-35 years with Graves' hyperthyroidism. The chain recombines TRBV19 with TRBJ2-7; tentatively, D is TRBD1 or TRBD2 (5 bases each). Material: blood. The CDR3 region is CASSIVAGTSYEQYF. The CDR3 DNA reads TGTGCCAGTAGTATAGTTGCAGGGACCTCCTACGAGCAGTACTTC.